Presented here are 10 T cell receptor beta chains from one specimen sequenced in a study of T-cell memory formation after mild COVID-19. TCRdb independently ran MiXCR on the 5' RACE reads; one entry per CDR3 protein. The repertoire has tens of thousands of distinct CDR3 sequences, roughly 13% of them found once; the top ten carry 40% to 45%. The specimen sequenced was PBMCs or a T cell subset sorted from them (not recorded which). Receptor source: a man between 18 and 29 years old who had mild COVID-19 (a few samples of this study predate the infection). Cell type and time point are not known.

The V and J genes are TRBV7-9 and TRBJ1-1; 7 bases map to TRBD1. The CDR3 covers 13 residues. Germline V gives CDR1 SEHNR, CDR2 FQNEAQ (reference sequence). J lost 4 bases, V lost 6 bases, and 5 bases had no gene match. The CDR3 loop is CASSPPGGTEAFF. In DNA form, the CDR3 reads TGTGCCAGCAGTCCCCCAGGGGGCACTGAAGCTTTCTTT. Supplemented by reference TRBV7-9 and TRBJ1-1, the full variable domain reads DTGVSQNPRHKITKRGQNVTFRCDPISEHNRLYWYRQTLGQGPEFLTYFQNEAQLEKSRLLSDRFSAERPKGSFSTLEIQRTEQGDSAMYLCASSPPGGTEAFFGQGTRLTVV.

This chain joins TRBV7-8 and TRBJ2-1; 8 nucleotides line up with TRBD2. Trimming at V came to 4 bases and at J to 8 bases, leaving 7 bases not matched to a gene. The CDR3 sequence is 14 residues long. Germline V gives CDR1 SGHVS, CDR2 FQNEAQ. The CDR3 here is CASSSFRGGHEQFF. CDR3 nucleotides: TGTGCCAGCAGCTCCTTTCGGGGGGGCCATGAGCAGTTCTTC.

CDR3 loop: CASSLDPGPYEQYF. The DNA of the CDR3 is TGTGCCAGCAGCTTAGATCCTGGCCCCTACGAGCAGTACTTC. The J gene is TRBJ2-7, the V gene TRBV11-2; D call uncertain. The CDR3 contains 14 residues. With 0 bases removed from V and 2 bases from J, the gap between germline ends came to 8 bases. Germline values: CDR1 SGHAT, CDR2 FQNNGV.

CDR3 DNA sequence: TGTGCCAGCAGCTTATGGAACGGGACAGTCACAGATACGCAGTATTTT. As protein: CASSLWNGTVTDTQYF. The chain carries TRBV7-9 and TRBJ2-3; 7 positions agree with TRBD1. CDR1 SEHNR and CDR2 FQNEAQ come from the germline V gene (reference sequence). V lost 2 bases and J lost 2; bases outside the gene matches: 7. The CDR3 is 16 residues long.

The table lists this clonotype with a few counts. The chain links TRBV7-9 to TRBJ2-3, with 9 bases matching TRBD2. Trimming removed 3 bases from V and 6 bases from J; junction bases left unmatched: 13. This CDR3 is 17 amino acids long. The germline CDR1 and CDR2 sequences are SEHNR and FQNEAQ (reference sequence). In DNA form, the CDR3 reads TGTGCCAGCAGCTTCCCCCCTAGCGGGGATACACTTGATACGCAGTATTTT. Translated, it gives CASSFPPSGDTLDTQYF.

The J gene is TRBJ2-6, the V gene TRBV12-3 or TRBV12-4; a weak D match, TRBD1 (6 bases). This CDR3 contains 15 residues. Trimming stripped 6 bases from V and 4 bases from J, with 13 bases between. CDR3 nucleotides: TGTGCCAGCAGCACCGAAAGGGGGGGGGCCAACGTCCTGACTTTC. It yields the protein CASSTERGGANVLTF.

The J gene is TRBJ2-7, the V gene TRBV9; a possible D gene is TRBD1 (6 bases). CDR1 and CDR2 from the germline V gene are SGDLS and YYNGEE. This CDR3 is built from 14 residues. V gave up 4 bases and J gave up 2 bases, with 13 bases separating them. The CDR3, as DNA: TGTGCCAGCAGCCCTCGACAGGCTCCCTACGAGCAGTACTTC. Protein: CASSPRQAPYEQYF.

At least ten counts were recorded for this clonotype. The chain carries TRBV25-1 and TRBJ2-1; TRBD1 might be the D (6 bases). CDR3 size: 15 residues. Germline lookup yields CDR1 MGHDK and CDR2 SYGVNS. Trimming removed 5 bases from V and 0 bases from J, with 11 bases in between. The DNA for the CDR3 is TGTGCCAGCAGTTTACAGGGAAACTCCTACAATGAGCAGTTCTTC. Protein: CASSLQGNSYNEQFF.

V gene TRBV27 combines with J gene TRBJ2-7; 10 bases are a match to TRBD1. Per germline, CDR1 MNHEY and CDR2 SMNVEV (reference sequence). J was trimmed by 3 bases and V by 7 bases; bases with no gene match: 6. The CDR3 is made up of 14 amino acids. The CDR3 DNA follows: TGTGCCAGCAAATTCCGGGACAGGGGCTACGAGCAGTACTTC. This sequence encodes CASKFRDRGYEQYF.

In its sample, this clonotype was seen a few times. The V and J genes are TRBV27 and TRBJ2-7; D may correspond to TRBD1 or TRBD2 (6 bases each). From germline, CDR1 is MNHEY and CDR2 SMNVEV (reference sequence). The V gene lost 6 bases and the J gene lost 3 bases, with 15 bases spanning the gap. The CDR3 spans 14 residues. The CDR3 DNA follows: TGTGCCAGCAGCCGGGAAGGGGGGAGCTACGAGCAGTACTTC. Its protein is CASSREGGSYEQYF.